This T cell receptor (beta chain) came from a study of shared clonotypes between healthy human individuals. Study background: Used for every donor were three CD4 naive, three CD4 memory, two CD8 naive and one CD8 memory plate. Study conclusions and caveats: Non-shared clonotypes had lower generation probabilities than those shared by all four donors.

The CDR3 contains 16 residues. Germline CDR1 and CDR2: SGHRS and YFSETQ. Trimming removed 1 base from V and 5 bases from J; junction bases left unmatched: 8. The method was immunoSEQ multiplex PCR; TCRdb's version includes in-frame clones alone and lacks a portion of them. Among some 2,500,000 clones listed, roughly 93% were seen once. On this clone: Its antigen is undetermined.

CD4+ cells yielded CD45RA+ naive and CD45RA-negative memory subsets. The sequence came from a man between 18 and 29 years old in good health. Some clones in this sample may be carry-over from other donors' samples. The sequenced material came from naive CD4+ T cells from PBMCs. This sample's subset: CD45RA+ positively selected. This sequence joins TRBV5-1 and TRBJ2-5; TRBD2 matches 10 bases. CDR3 amino acids: CASSLMASGSQETQYF. In DNA form, the CDR3 reads TGCGCCAGCAGCTTGATGGCTAGCGGGAGTCAGGAGACCCAGTACTTC.